The 5 T cell receptor beta chains listed next were all sequenced from one sample in a study of radiotherapy plus CTLA-4 blockade in lung cancer. TCRdb keeps only in-frame clones here, not all; method: immunoSEQ multiplex PCR. This sample has about 110,000 clones, with over 75% found just once. The material was peripheral blood, obtained from a patient treated with radiotherapy plus ipilimumab. The source of these receptors is a human donor with non-small cell lung cancer that progressed on radiotherapy plus ipilimumab. Some clones in this sample may be carry-over from other donors' samples.

In DNA, the CDR3 is TGTGCCAGCACCAAGAGACAGGTTTGGGACTACACCTTC. Translating gives CASTKRQVWDYTF. The chain joins TRBV2 to TRBJ1-2; tentatively, D is TRBD1 (6 bases). The CDR3 consists of 13 residues. V shed 7 bases and J shed 10 bases, with 19 bases lying between them. The V gene's germline CDR1 is SNHLY and CDR2 FYNNEI.

The chain employs TRBV6-6 and TRBJ2-1; 15 bases align to TRBD2. In germline, CDR1 is MNHNY, CDR2 SVGAGI (reference sequence). The V gene end was trimmed by 0 bases and the J gene end by 9 bases; junction bases not matched to a gene: 0. This CDR3 has 15 residues. CDR3 region: CASSYSGLAGGEQFF. The CDR3 coding sequence is TGTGCCAGCAGTTACTCGGGACTAGCGGGGGGTGAGCAGTTCTTC.

The chain is built from TRBV7-3 and TRBJ2-1, with D maybe TRBD2 (5 bases). Trimming cost V 2 bases and J 5 bases, with 19 bases left between them. CDR1 and CDR2 from the germline V gene are SGHTA and FQGTGA. CDR3 length: 17 residues. CDR3 in amino acids: CASSLLASSRQDNEQFF. In DNA form, the CDR3 reads TGTGCCAGCAGCTTATTAGCTAGCTCAAGACAAGACAATGAGCAGTTCTTC.

V and J are TRBV2 and TRBJ1-5; D not certain. The CDR3 length is 14 residues. Germline V CDR1 and CDR2: SNHLY, FYNNEI. Trimming removed 7 bases from V and 0 bases from J, with 10 bases in between. CDR3 nucleotide sequence: TGTGCCAGCAACTGGGCGGTTAGCAATCAGCCCCAGCATTTT. Amino acids: CASNWAVSNQPQHF.

The rearrangement links TRBV7-2 to TRBJ1-1; 8 nucleotides line up with TRBD1. The CDR3 runs to 15 residues. Unmatched junction bases numbered 9, after V lost 5 bases and J lost 4 bases. The germline CDR1 and CDR2 sequences are SGHTA and FQGNSA. The chain's CDR3 is CASSQTVTGGTEAFF. Here the CDR3 DNA reads TGTGCCAGCAGCCAAACAGTCACAGGGGGCACTGAAGCTTTCTTT.